One sample yielded the 6 T cell receptor beta chains listed below, sequenced in a study of shared clonotypes between healthy human individuals. Some clones are missing from TCRdb's copy, which holds only in-frame ones; the method was immunoSEQ multiplex PCR. The data contain roughly 2,500,000 clones, 93% of them singletons. Sequencing was done on a sample of naive CD4+ T cells from PBMCs. Subset of the sample: CD45RA+ positively selected. The receptors originated from a man between 18 and 29 years old in good health. Some clones in this sample may be carry-over from other donors' samples.

In its sample, this clone was seen a few times. The J gene is TRBJ1-1, the V gene TRBV6-4; D is unresolved. CDR1 and CDR2 (germline): MRHNA, SNTAGT. The CDR3 has 14 amino acids. The V and J ends lost 3 bases and 0 bases respectively, with 8 bases between them. The CDR3 spells CASSDEFMNTEAFF. The CDR3 DNA is TGTGCCAGCAGTGATGAGTTCATGAACACTGAAGCTTTCTTT.

The chain links TRBV2 to TRBJ2-7; D is uncertain. CDR1 SNHLY and CDR2 FYNNEI come from the germline V gene. This CDR3 has 11 residues. V lost 0 bases and J 7 bases, leaving 4 bases between the germline ends. This CDR3 is CASSEAWEQYF. The CDR3 DNA is TGTGCCAGCAGTGAAGCGTGGGAGCAGTACTTC.

The chain links TRBV21-1 to TRBJ1-5. TRBV21-1 counts as a pseudogene. The CDR3 is 21 residues long. CDR3 DNA: TGTGCCAGCAGCAAATGTGATATTTCTGGGGGAGGCCCTCAGAGCAATCAGCCCCAGCATTTT. It is translated as CASSKCDISGGGPQSNQPQHF.

The J gene is TRBJ1-6, the V gene TRBV6-1; D is perhaps TRBD1 (6 bases). Trimming shortened V by 1 base and J by 0 bases, and 22 bases separated the two germline ends. The CDR3 runs to 21 residues. Germline V gene data show CDR1 as MNHNS and CDR2 as SASEGT. The CDR3 here is CASSEEGRGVPSSSYNSPLHF. CDR3 bases: TGTGCCAGCAGTGAAGAGGGCAGGGGTGTCCCTTCGAGCTCCTATAATTCACCCCTCCACTTT.

CDR3 in amino acids: CASSPVRGDQPQHF. Written as DNA, the CDR3 is TGTGCCAGCAGCCCGGTAAGAGGAGATCAGCCCCAGCATTTT. The chain employs TRBV5-8 and TRBJ1-5, with D unresolved. CDR1 is SGHTS, CDR2 YDEGEE, per germline. This CDR3 contains 14 residues. Between the trimmed V and J ends, which lost 4 bases and 5 bases, there was a span of 13 bases.

This chain uses TRBV6-1 with TRBJ2-1; D gene unclear. The V end lost 2 bases, the J end lost 8 bases, and 16 bases lay between the germline ends. The CDR3 length is 15 residues. In germline, CDR1 is MNHNS, CDR2 SASEGT. CDR3 protein: CASSETAPAADEQFF. CDR3 sequence (DNA): TGTGCCAGCAGTGAAACGGCCCCCGCTGCGGATGAGCAGTTCTTC.